This record looks at one TCR beta chain sequence and its context. The target antigen is unknown. Viral peptide pools were used in the ViraFEST assay to expand antigen-specific CD4+ T cells, and sequencing came afterward. Subsequent to a culture period of roughly 11 days, CD4+ T cells were isolated. The person was diagnosed with PCR-confirmed SARS-CoV-2 infection between March and December 2020. Participants were given two doses of BNT162b2 or mRNA-1273 vaccine. About 2 million PBMC were seeded per well and grown in the presence of around 10 IU/ml IL-2 and around 11 ug/ml peptides. Sequencing was performed with immunoSEQ multiplex PCR; in TCRdb, only in-frame clones are kept and a portion is missing. The sample comprises approximately 15,000 clones, around 80% of which are singletons, and about 17% rests with the top ten. The sample belongs to a study of vaccination effects on CD4 cells after COVID-19. Study as a whole: Late post-vaccine samples came at days +241, +227 and +161 respectively. It was a median of 72 days after the second dose that post-vaccine samples were obtained. Whole-study results and caveats: Marked contraction was observed in infection-induced and vaccine-induced clones late after vaccination.

The sequence came from a human donor who had a prior SARS-CoV-2 infection. The sample in question was CD4+ T cells from PBMCs cultured with SARS-CoV-2 spike peptides, obtained after COVID-19 vaccination.

The CDR3 coding sequence is TGTGCCAGCAGTGAATCAGGGTACTATGGCTACACCTTC. Translated, it gives CASSESGYYGYTF. V usage is TRBV6-1 and J usage is TRBJ1-2; the D gene is possibly TRBD1 (5 bases). The CDR3 is 13 residues long. Germline assignment: CDR1 MNHNS and CDR2 SASEGT. Trimming took 2 bases from V and 3 from J, leaving 7 bases between them.